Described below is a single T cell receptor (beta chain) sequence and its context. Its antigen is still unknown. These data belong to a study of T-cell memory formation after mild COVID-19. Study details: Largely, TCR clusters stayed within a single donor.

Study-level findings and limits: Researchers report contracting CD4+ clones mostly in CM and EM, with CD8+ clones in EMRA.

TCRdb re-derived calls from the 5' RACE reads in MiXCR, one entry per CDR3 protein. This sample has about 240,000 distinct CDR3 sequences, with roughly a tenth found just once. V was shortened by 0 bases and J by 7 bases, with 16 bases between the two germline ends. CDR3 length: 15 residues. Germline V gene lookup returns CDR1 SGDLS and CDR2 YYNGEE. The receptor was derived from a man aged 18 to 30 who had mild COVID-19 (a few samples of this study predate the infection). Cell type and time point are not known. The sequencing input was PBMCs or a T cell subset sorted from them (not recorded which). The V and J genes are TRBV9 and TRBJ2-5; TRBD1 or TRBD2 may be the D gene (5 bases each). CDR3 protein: CASSVGGASPGTQYF. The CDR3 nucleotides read TGTGCCAGCAGCGTAGGAGGGGCTTCCCCCGGGACCCAGTACTTC.